These 2 T cell receptor beta chains share one sample of origin, sequenced in a study of shared clonotypes between healthy human individuals. Sequencing was performed with immunoSEQ multiplex PCR; in TCRdb, only in-frame clones are kept and a portion is missing. Among about 2 million clones listed, approximately 94% were seen once. Naive CD8 isolation took CD45RO-negative cells positively selected for CCR7 and excluded terminally differentiated effector memory CD45RA+ cells. Sequencing input: naive CD8+ T cells sorted from blood. All receptors come from a man younger than 35 in good health.

The genes are TRBV13 and TRBJ2-7; a weak D match, TRBD2 (5 bases). The length of the CDR3 is 12 residues. The V and J ends lost 2 bases and 6 bases respectively, with 8 bases between them. CDR1 and CDR2 (germline): PRHDT, FYEKMQ (reference sequence). CDR3 residues: CASSLHRGEQYF. CDR3 in DNA: TGTGCCAGCAGCTTACACCGGGGCGAGCAGTACTTC. Full variable domain (remainder filled in from reference TRBV13 and TRBJ2-7): AAGVIQSPRHLIKEKRETATLKCYPIPRHDTVYWYQQGPGQDPQFLISFYEKMQSDKGSIPDRFSAQQFSDYHSELNMSSLELGDSALYFCASSLHRGEQYFGPGTRLTVT.

Here the CDR3 DNA reads TGCGCCAGCAGCCAAGGTAGCGGGTTACACTACGAGCAGTACTTC. Translation: CASSQGSGLHYEQYF. This chain connects TRBV4-1 to TRBJ2-7; 7 nucleotides match TRBD2. Germline V gene sequence: CDR1 MGHRA, CDR2 YSYEKL. This CDR3 comprises 15 residues. Germline trimming cut 1 base from V and 3 bases from J; bases unmatched to any gene: 6.